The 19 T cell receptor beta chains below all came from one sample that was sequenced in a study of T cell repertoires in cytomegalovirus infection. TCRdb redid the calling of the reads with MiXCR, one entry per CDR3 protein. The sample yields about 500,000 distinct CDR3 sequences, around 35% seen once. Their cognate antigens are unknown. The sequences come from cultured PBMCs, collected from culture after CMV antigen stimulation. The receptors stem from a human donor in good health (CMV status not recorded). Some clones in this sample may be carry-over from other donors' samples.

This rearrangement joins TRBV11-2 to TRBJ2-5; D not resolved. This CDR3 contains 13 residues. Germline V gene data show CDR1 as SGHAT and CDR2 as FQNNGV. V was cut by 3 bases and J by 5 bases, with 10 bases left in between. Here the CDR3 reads CASSFSGHETQYF. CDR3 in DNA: TGTGCCAGCAGCTTCTCCGGCCACGAGACCCAGTACTTC.

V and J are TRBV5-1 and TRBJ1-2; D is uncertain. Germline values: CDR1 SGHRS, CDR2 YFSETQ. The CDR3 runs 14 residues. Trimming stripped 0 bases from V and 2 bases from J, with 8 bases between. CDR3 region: CASSLEQRNYGYTF. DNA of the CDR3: TGCGCCAGCAGCTTGGAGCAGCGAAACTATGGCTACACCTTC.

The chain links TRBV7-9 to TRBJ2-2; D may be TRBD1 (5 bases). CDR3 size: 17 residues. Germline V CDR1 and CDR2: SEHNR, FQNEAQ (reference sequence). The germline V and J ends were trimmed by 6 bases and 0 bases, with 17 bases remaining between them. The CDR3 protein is CASRSVWGHANTGELFF. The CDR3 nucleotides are TGTGCCAGCAGATCTGTCTGGGGCCACGCGAACACCGGGGAGCTGTTTTTT.

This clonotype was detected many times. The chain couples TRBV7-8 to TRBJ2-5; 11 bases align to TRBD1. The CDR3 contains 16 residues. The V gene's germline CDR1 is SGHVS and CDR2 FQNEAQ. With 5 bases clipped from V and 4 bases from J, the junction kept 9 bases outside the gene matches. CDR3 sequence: CASSPPWTGGGETQYF. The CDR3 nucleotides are TGTGCCAGCAGCCCCCCATGGACAGGGGGCGGAGAGACCCAGTACTTC.

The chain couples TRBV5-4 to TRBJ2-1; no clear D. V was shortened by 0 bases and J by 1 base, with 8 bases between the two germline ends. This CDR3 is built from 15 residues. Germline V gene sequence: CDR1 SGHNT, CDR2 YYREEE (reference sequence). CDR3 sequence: CASSLERVSYNEQFF. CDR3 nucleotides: TGTGCCAGCAGCTTGGAACGGGTATCCTACAATGAGCAGTTCTTC.

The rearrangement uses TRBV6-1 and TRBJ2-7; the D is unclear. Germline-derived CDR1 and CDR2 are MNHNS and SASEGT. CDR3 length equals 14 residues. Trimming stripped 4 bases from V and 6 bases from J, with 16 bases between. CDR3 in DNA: TGTGCCAGCAGTGGATTACACACGGGTTCCGAGCAGTACTTC. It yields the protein CASSGLHTGSEQYF.

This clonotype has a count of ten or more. The CDR3 loop reads CASSLALGAAAEQYV. The CDR3 DNA reads TGTGCCAGCAGCTTAGCGCTCGGGGCCGCGGCCGAGCAGTACGTC. The chain is built from TRBV7-2 and TRBJ2-7; D tentatively fits TRBD1 or TRBD2 (5 bases each). CDR3 length equals 15 residues. V was cut by 0 bases and J by 6 bases, with 15 bases left in between. Germline values: CDR1 SGHTA, CDR2 FQGNSA.

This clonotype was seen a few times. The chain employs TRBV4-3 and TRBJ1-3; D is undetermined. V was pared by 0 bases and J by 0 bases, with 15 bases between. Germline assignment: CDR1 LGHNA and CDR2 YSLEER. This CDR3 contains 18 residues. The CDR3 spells CASSQDSKKISSGNTIYF. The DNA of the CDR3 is TGCGCCAGCAGCCAAGACTCGAAGAAGATTTCCTCTGGAAACACCATATATTTT.

CDR3 DNA: TGTGCCAGCAGCTTAGCAGGGTCCGGATATCAGCCCCAGCATTTT. Translation gives CASSLAGSGYQPQHF. The V call is TRBV7-2, the J call TRBJ1-5; no firm D call. The CDR3 runs 15 residues. The germline gives CDR1 SGHTA, CDR2 FQGNSA. The V gene lost 0 bases and the J gene lost 5 bases, with 11 bases spanning the gap.

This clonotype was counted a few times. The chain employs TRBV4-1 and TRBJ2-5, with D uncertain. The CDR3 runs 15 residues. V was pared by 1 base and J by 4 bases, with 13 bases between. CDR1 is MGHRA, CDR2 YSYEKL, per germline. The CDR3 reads CASSQGEVDLETQYF. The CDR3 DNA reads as TGCGCCAGCAGCCAAGGAGAAGTTGATTTAGAGACCCAGTACTTC.

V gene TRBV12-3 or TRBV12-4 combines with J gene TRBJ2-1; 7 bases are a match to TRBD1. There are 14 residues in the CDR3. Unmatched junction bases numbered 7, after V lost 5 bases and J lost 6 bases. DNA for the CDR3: TGTGCCAGCAGTCTCGGGACAGCGATCAATGAGCAGTTCTTC. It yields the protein CASSLGTAINEQFF.

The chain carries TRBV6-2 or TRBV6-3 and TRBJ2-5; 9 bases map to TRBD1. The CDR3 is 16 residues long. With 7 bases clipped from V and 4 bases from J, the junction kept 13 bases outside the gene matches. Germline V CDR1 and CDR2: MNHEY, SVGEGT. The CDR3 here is CASTRTLTGGGETQYF. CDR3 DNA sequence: TGTGCCAGCACCCGAACCCTTACAGGGGGCGGAGAGACCCAGTACTTC.

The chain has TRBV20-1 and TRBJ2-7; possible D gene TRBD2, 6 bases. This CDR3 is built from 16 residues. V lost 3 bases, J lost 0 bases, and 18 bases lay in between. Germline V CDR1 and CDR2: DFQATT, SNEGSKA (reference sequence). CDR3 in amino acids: CSARFPKGGTSYEQYF. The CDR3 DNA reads TGCAGTGCTAGGTTCCCAAAGGGCGGGACCTCCTACGAGCAGTACTTC.

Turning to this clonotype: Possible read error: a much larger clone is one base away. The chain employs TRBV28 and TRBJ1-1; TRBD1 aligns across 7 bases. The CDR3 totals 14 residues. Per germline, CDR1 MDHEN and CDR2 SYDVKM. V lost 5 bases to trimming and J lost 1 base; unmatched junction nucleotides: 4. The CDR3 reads CASSDRQGNTEAFF. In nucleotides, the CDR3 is TGTGCCAGCAGTGACAGACAGGGGAACACTGAAGCTTTCTTT.

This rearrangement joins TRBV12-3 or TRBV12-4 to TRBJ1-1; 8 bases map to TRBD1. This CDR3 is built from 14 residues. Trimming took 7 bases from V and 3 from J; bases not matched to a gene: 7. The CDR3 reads CASTMTGVDTEAFF. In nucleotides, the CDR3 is TGTGCCAGCACCATGACAGGGGTTGACACTGAAGCTTTCTTT.

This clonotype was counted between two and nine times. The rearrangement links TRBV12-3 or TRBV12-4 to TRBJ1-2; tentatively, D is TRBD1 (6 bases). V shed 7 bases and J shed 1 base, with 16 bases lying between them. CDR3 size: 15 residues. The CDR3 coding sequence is TGTGCCAGCACCCCCGGACAGCGGAATAACTATGGCTACACCTTC. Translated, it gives CASTPGQRNNYGYTF.

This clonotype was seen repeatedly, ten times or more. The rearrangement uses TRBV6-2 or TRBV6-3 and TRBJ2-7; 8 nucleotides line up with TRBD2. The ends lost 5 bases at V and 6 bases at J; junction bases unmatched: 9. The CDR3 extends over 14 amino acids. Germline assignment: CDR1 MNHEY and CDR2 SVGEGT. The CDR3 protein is CASSQPAGESEQYF. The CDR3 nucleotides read TGTGCCAGCAGTCAACCAGCGGGAGAGTCCGAGCAGTACTTC.

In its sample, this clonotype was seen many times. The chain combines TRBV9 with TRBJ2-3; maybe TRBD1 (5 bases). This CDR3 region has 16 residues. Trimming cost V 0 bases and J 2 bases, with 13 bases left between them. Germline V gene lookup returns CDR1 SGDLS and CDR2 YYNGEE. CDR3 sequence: CASSVDTQGLTDTQYF. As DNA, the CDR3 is TGTGCCAGCAGCGTAGATACCCAGGGCCTCACAGATACGCAGTATTTT.

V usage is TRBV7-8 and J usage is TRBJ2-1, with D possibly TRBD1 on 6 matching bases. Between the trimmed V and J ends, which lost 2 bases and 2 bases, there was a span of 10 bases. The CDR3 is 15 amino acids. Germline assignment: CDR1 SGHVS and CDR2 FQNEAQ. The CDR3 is CASSLWQGTYNEQFF. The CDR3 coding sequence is TGTGCCAGCAGCTTATGGCAGGGGACCTACAATGAGCAGTTCTTC.